Presented here are 21 T cell receptor beta chains from one specimen sequenced in a study of T cell clones after liver transplantation. Clones were sequenced by immunoSEQ multiplex PCR, and TCRdb holds only the in-frame ones, with some missing. The sample shows about 6,100 clones, about 85% of them seen only once. This material consisted of CD8+ T cells from blood, taken before liver transplant. All receptors come from a human donor who received a liver transplant.

This chain connects TRBV7-2 to TRBJ2-2; D is possibly TRBD1 or TRBD2 (5 bases each). The CDR3 sequence is 16 residues long. CDR1 and CDR2 from the germline V gene are SGHTA and FQGNSA. Trimming shortened V by 4 bases and J by 5 bases, and 17 bases separated the two germline ends. CDR3 in amino acids: CASSYGTTPDTGELFF. For the CDR3, the DNA is TGTGCCAGCAGCTACGGGACCACCCCGGATACCGGGGAGCTGTTTTTT.

This clone was detected a few times. V gene TRBV29-1 combines with J gene TRBJ2-1, with 11 bases matching TRBD1. J gave up 8 bases and V 3 bases, and 6 bases lay outside the gene matches. CDR3 length equals 14 residues. The germline V gene encodes CDR1 SQVTM and CDR2 ANQGSEA. CDR3 amino acids: CSVERGQGAYEQFF. The CDR3 nucleotides are TGCAGCGTTGAGCGTGGACAGGGGGCCTATGAGCAGTTCTTC.

V usage is TRBV27 and J usage is TRBJ2-1; 12 nucleotides match TRBD2. J lost 3 bases, V lost 6 bases, and 15 bases had no gene match. CDR1 MNHEY and CDR2 SMNVEV come from the germline V gene (reference sequence). The CDR3 is 19 residues long. The CDR3 sequence is CASSATSGRANYFYNEQFF. For the CDR3, the DNA is TGTGCCAGCAGCGCGACTAGCGGGAGAGCAAATTACTTCTACAATGAGCAGTTCTTC.

The J gene is TRBJ2-1, the V gene TRBV5-1; no clear D gene. V was shortened by 0 bases and J by 1 base, with 5 bases between the two germline ends. There are 14 residues in the CDR3. Germline lookup yields CDR1 SGHRS and CDR2 YFSETQ. CDR3 protein: CASSLGSSYNEQFF. The CDR3 coding sequence is TGCGCCAGCAGCTTGGGCAGTTCCTACAATGAGCAGTTCTTC.

This clone was observed a single time. This sequence joins TRBV7-6 and TRBJ2-1; TRBD2 is a possible D gene (5 bases). The germline V gene has CDR1 SGHVS and CDR2 FNYEAQ. The V gene lost 5 bases and the J gene lost 0 bases, with 14 bases spanning the gap. The CDR3 spans 16 residues. CDR3 protein: CASSPQSGSSYNEQFF. Here the CDR3 DNA reads TGTGCCAGCAGCCCCCAGTCGGGGAGCTCCTACAATGAGCAGTTCTTC.

There are a few counts of this clone. The V and J genes are TRBV2 and TRBJ2-3; D uncertain. This CDR3 spans 11 amino acids. Germline assignment: CDR1 SNHLY and CDR2 FYNNEI. V was shortened by 3 bases and J by 6 bases, with 4 bases between the two germline ends. In nucleotides, the CDR3 is TGTGCCAGCAGTGATTCGGATACGCAGTATTTT. Residues: CASSDSDTQYF.

This clone showed up just a few times. The chain links TRBV9 to TRBJ2-5; TRBD2 agrees at 12 bases. The CDR3 totals 15 residues. The V gene end was trimmed by 4 bases and the J gene end by 3 bases; junction bases not matched to a gene: 4. CDR1 is SGDLS and CDR2 is YYNGEE in the germline V gene. The CDR3 DNA follows: TGTGCCAGCAGCCCCCGGACTAGCGGGAAAGAGACCCAGTACTTC. It translates to CASSPRTSGKETQYF.

DNA of the CDR3: TGTGCCAGCAGCGTACGACGCGACGGGGGGGCTACAGATACGCAGTATTTT. It yields the protein CASSVRRDGGATDTQYF. V is TRBV9 and J is TRBJ2-3; 8 bases match TRBD2. V lost 1 base and J lost 3; bases outside the gene matches: 10. Germline-derived CDR1 and CDR2 are SGDLS and YYNGEE. The CDR3 is made up of 17 amino acids.

CDR3: CASSLGGTTEQYF. Written as DNA, the CDR3 is TGTGCCAGCAGCTTAGGAGGGACCACCGAGCAGTACTTC. This chain links TRBV11-2 with TRBJ2-7; D possibly matches TRBD1 or TRBD2 (5 bases each). CDR3 length equals 13 residues. The ends were cut back, 1 base at V and 6 bases at J, with 10 bases in the middle. Germline CDR1 and CDR2: SGHAT and FQNNGV.

The chain couples TRBV2 to TRBJ1-4; a weak D match, TRBD1 (5 bases). CDR1 is SNHLY and CDR2 is FYNNEI in the germline V gene. There are 15 residues in the CDR3. Trimming removed 3 bases from V and 0 bases from J, with 8 bases in between. CDR3 sequence: CASSDGTATNEKLFF. CDR3 DNA: TGTGCCAGCAGTGATGGGACCGCAACTAATGAAAAACTGTTTTTT.

This chain uses TRBV5-1 with TRBJ1-2; D is possibly TRBD1 (5 bases). Germline assignment: CDR1 SGHRS and CDR2 YFSETQ. The CDR3 sequence is 14 residues long. Trimming shortened V by 3 bases and J by 1 base, and 10 bases separated the two germline ends. The CDR3 nucleotides read TGCGCCAGCAGCTCGGACAACCTTAACTATGGCTACACCTTC. Encoded protein: CASSSDNLNYGYTF.

The V call is TRBV7-8, the J call TRBJ2-7; 7 nucleotides align to TRBD1. V trimming: 4 bases; J trimming: 5 bases; junction bases outside the gene matches: 14. CDR1 is SGHVS and CDR2 is FQNEAQ in the germline V gene. This CDR3 contains 16 residues. CDR3 region: CASSSDGKGAAHEQYF. For the CDR3, the DNA is TGTGCCAGCAGCTCAGACGGCAAGGGGGCGGCCCACGAGCAGTACTTC.

This clone showed up just once. The chain combines TRBV9 with TRBJ2-1; possibly TRBD1 or TRBD2 for D (6 bases each). Trimming shortened V by 3 bases and J by 7 bases, and 11 bases separated the two germline ends. The CDR3 runs to 13 residues. Germline V CDR1 and CDR2: SGDLS, YYNGEE. CDR3 nucleotide sequence: TGTGCCAGCAGCGGCGGGACACCAAATGAGCAGTTCTTC. It specifies CASSGGTPNEQFF. Variable domain in full (rest from reference TRBV9 and TRBJ2-1): DSGVTQTPKHLITATGQRVTLRCSPRSGDLSVYWYQQSLDQGLQFLIQYYNGEERAKGNILERFSAQQFPDLHSELNLSSLELGDSALYFCASSGGTPNEQFFGPGTRLTVL.

This chain connects TRBV12-5 to TRBJ1-1; maybe TRBD1 (6 bases). The CDR3 is made up of 16 amino acids. V dropped 1 base and J dropped 4 bases, with 16 bases sitting between them. Germline CDR1 and CDR2: LGHNT and FRNRAP. DNA of the CDR3: TGTGCTAGTGGTTTGGACACAGGGTGGGGGGGCACTGAAGCTTTCTTT. Translation: CASGLDTGWGGTEAFF.

The chain has TRBV9 and TRBJ2-7; TRBD2 is a possible D gene (6 bases). CDR3 length equals 15 residues. Germline V gene data show CDR1 as SGDLS and CDR2 as YYNGEE. Trimming removed 0 bases at V and 6 bases at J, with 16 bases between. CDR3 sequence: CASSVEGSGGSEQYF. The CDR3 coding sequence is TGTGCCAGCAGCGTAGAGGGCAGTGGAGGGTCCGAGCAGTACTTC.

The rearrangement uses TRBV6-7 and TRBJ2-7, with a tentative D call TRBD2 (6 bases). TRBV6-7 is placed among ORFs of uncertain function. CDR3 length equals 13 residues. V shed 2 bases and J shed 6 bases, with 11 bases lying between them. CDR3 region: CASSYGQGGEQYF. The CDR3, as DNA: TGTGCCAGCAGTTACGGGCAGGGAGGCGAGCAGTACTTC.

This chain joins TRBV28 and TRBJ2-5; D is possibly TRBD1 or TRBD2 (5 bases each). Germline CDR1 is MDHEN and CDR2 is SYDVKM. This CDR3 region has 13 residues. The germline V and J ends were trimmed by 3 bases and 1 base, with 6 bases remaining between them. DNA for the CDR3: TGTGCCAGCAGTTTGAGGGGCCAAGAGACCCAGTACTTC. Its protein is CASSLRGQETQYF.

This clone was counted only a few times. The CDR3 protein is CASSTWGGRPQHF. CDR3 DNA sequence: TGTGCCAGCAGTACGTGGGGAGGAAGGCCCCAGCATTTT. This rearrangement joins TRBV27 to TRBJ1-5; D is unclear. Germline CDR1 is MNHEY and CDR2 is SMNVEV (reference sequence). V gave up 5 bases and J gave up 9 bases, with 14 bases separating them. The CDR3 is 13 amino acids.

The chain recombines TRBV5-1 with TRBJ1-1, with TRBD1 identical over 7 bases. This CDR3 is 14 amino acids long. Trimming removed 4 bases from V and 5 bases from J; junction bases left unmatched: 8. Germline lookup yields CDR1 SGHRS and CDR2 YFSETQ. CDR3 in DNA: TGCGCCAGCAGCGAGACAGGGTCTGGAACTGAAGCTTTCTTT. Translating it yields CASSETGSGTEAFF.

The chain joins TRBV19 to TRBJ2-7, with 9 nucleotides matching TRBD2. Trimming cost V 5 bases and J 3 bases; bases outside gene matches: 5. Germline V lookup: CDR1 LNHDA, CDR2 SQIVND (reference sequence). The CDR3 spans 14 residues. The CDR3 is CASSVAGGNYEQYF. The CDR3 DNA is TGTGCCAGTAGTGTTGCGGGGGGGAACTACGAGCAGTACTTC. The full variable domain, in which reference TRBV19 and TRBJ2-7 provide the parts outside the CDR3, is DGGITQSPKYLFRKEGQNVTLSCEQNLNHDAMYWYRQDPGQGLRLIYYSQIVNDFQKGDIAEGYSVSREKKESFPLTVTSAQKNPTAFYLCASSVAGGNYEQYFGPGTRLTVT.

The rearrangement uses TRBV4-3 and TRBJ1-1, with unresolved D. Looked up from germline, CDR1 is LGHNA and CDR2 is YSLEER. V was pared by 3 bases and J by 7 bases, with 18 bases between. CDR3 length: 15 residues. The DNA for the CDR3 is TGCGCCAGCAGCCACTTAAGGTGGGGTATTGATGAAGCTTTCTTT. This translates into CASSHLRWGIDEAFF.